Below, one T cell receptor beta chain is given with its context. V lost 3 bases to trimming and J lost 13 bases, with 13 bases between them. Germline V CDR1 and CDR2: SNHLY, FYNNEI. This CDR3 is 12 amino acids long. The sample is drawn from a study of identical twins. Each CDR3 protein gets one entry after TCRdb re-called the 5' RACE reads with MiXCR. The data hold around 500,000 distinct CDR3 sequences, with approximately 15% observed a single time. These data are also associated with another study on yellow fever vaccine responses in identical twins.

The sequencing input was CD4+ T cells sorted from blood. The chain couples TRBV2 to TRBJ1-5, with D possibly matching TRBD1 (5 bases). This sequence was found in a woman between 18 and 29 years old in good health. CDR3 protein: CASSEEGRGQHF. DNA of the CDR3: TGTGCCAGCAGTGAGGAGGGACGGGGACAGCATTTT. The variable domain in full, completed from reference TRBV2 and TRBJ1-5, reads EPEVTQTPSHQVTQMGQEVILRCVPISNHLYFYWYRQILGQKVEFLVSFYNNEISEKSEIFDDQFSVERPDGSNFTLKIRSTKLEDSAMYFCASSEEGRGQHFGDGTRLSIL.